The 24 T cell receptor beta chains reported below all come from one sample, sequenced in a study of CD8+ T cells in alopecia areata. Treatment given: oral pan-JAK inhibitor, 5-10 mg twice daily. TCR sequencing used cDNA made by reverse transcription of extracted RNA. Profiling relied on immunoSEQ multiplex PCR, and the TCRdb table lists in-frame clones only, not all of them. The repertoire holds more than 140,000 clones, with roughly 86% as singletons. Sequenced here: CD8+ T cells sorted from blood, sampled at week 4, from a patient treated with tofacitinib. The receptors come from a human donor with alopecia areata.

This chain links TRBV7-2 with TRBJ2-1; TRBD1 matches 7 bases. V trimming: 5 bases; J trimming: 8 bases; junction bases outside the gene matches: 15. The CDR3 extends over 16 amino acids. Germline loops: CDR1 SGHTA, CDR2 FQGNSA. The CDR3 region is CASSPSWTGPLDEQFF. DNA of the CDR3: TGTGCCAGCAGCCCCTCATGGACAGGCCCCCTCGATGAGCAGTTCTTC.

This rearrangement joins TRBV27 to TRBJ2-7; unclear D gene. CDR1 is MNHEY, CDR2 SMNVEV, per germline (reference sequence). V was trimmed by 3 bases and J by 6 bases, leaving 9 bases between them. CDR3 length equals 12 residues. DNA of the CDR3: TGTGCCAGCAGTTTGGTTTTTGGCGAGCAGTACTTC. Amino acids: CASSLVFGEQYF.

The chain recombines TRBV15 with TRBJ2-1; TRBD2 aligns across 7 bases. CDR1 is LNHNV, CDR2 YYDKDF, per germline (reference sequence). V trimming: 0 bases; J trimming: 4 bases; junction bases outside the gene matches: 6. CDR3 length: 16 residues. CDR3 in amino acids: CATSRDLAELYNEQFF. CDR3 DNA sequence: TGTGCCACCAGCAGAGACCTAGCGGAACTGTACAATGAGCAGTTCTTC.

This sequence joins TRBV29-1 and TRBJ2-7; D is uncertain. CDR1 is SQVTM and CDR2 is ANQGSEA in the germline V gene. The CDR3 contains 13 residues. V was cut by 4 bases and J by 2 bases, with 12 bases left in between. The CDR3 sequence: CSVAPTPTYEQYF. The CDR3 bases are TGCAGCGTTGCCCCGACTCCTACCTACGAGCAGTACTTC.

The chain uses TRBV27 and TRBJ1-2; D gene unclear. There are 14 residues in the CDR3. V shed 2 bases and J shed 2 bases, with 9 bases lying between them. From germline, CDR1 is MNHEY and CDR2 SMNVEV (reference sequence). The CDR3 here is CASSLGRGNYGYTF. The CDR3 DNA reads as TGTGCCAGCAGTTTAGGGAGAGGGAACTATGGCTACACCTTC.

The chain employs TRBV19 and TRBJ2-3; D remains unclear. Germline V lookup: CDR1 LNHDA, CDR2 SQIVND (reference sequence). V shed 4 bases and J shed 5 bases, with 4 bases lying between them. The length of the CDR3 is 11 residues. CDR3 nucleotides: TGTGCCAGTAGTACAGGAGATACGCAGTATTTT. As protein: CASSTGDTQYF.

The chain combines TRBV15 with TRBJ2-1; TRBD1 might be the D (6 bases). The germline V and J ends were trimmed by 4 bases and 2 bases, with 12 bases remaining between them. Germline V gene sequence: CDR1 LNHNV, CDR2 YYDKDF (reference sequence). The CDR3 contains 15 residues. The CDR3 sequence is CATSNRDNTYNEQFF. The DNA of the CDR3 is TGTGCCACCAGCAACCGGGACAATACCTACAATGAGCAGTTCTTC.

The rearrangement uses TRBV5-1 and TRBJ2-5; 11 positions match TRBD1. There are 16 residues in the CDR3. Germline trimming cut 4 bases from V and 4 bases from J; bases unmatched to any gene: 9. Germline CDR1 reads SGHRS; CDR2 reads YFSETQ. Here the CDR3 DNA reads TGCGCCAGCAGCCAATTTGAGGGGACAGGGGGAGAGACCCAGTACTTC. Its protein is CASSQFEGTGGETQYF.

The chain uses TRBV5-4 and TRBJ2-1, with unresolved D. This CDR3 has 12 residues. V dropped 3 bases and J dropped 6 bases, with 7 bases sitting between them. Looked up from germline, CDR1 is SGHNT and CDR2 is YYREEE (reference sequence). For the CDR3, the DNA is TGTGCCAGCAGCTGGACCTTCAATGAGCAGTTCTTC. This gives the protein CASSWTFNEQFF.

The rearrangement joins TRBV27 to TRBJ2-5; TRBD2 might be the D (5 bases). There are 13 residues in the CDR3. Germline V gives CDR1 MNHEY, CDR2 SMNVEV (reference sequence). The V end was cut by 2 bases, the J end by 6 bases, with 10 bases between. The CDR3 DNA sequence: TGTGCCAGCAGTTTAGCTAGCTCGAAGACCCAGTACTTC. Protein: CASSLASSKTQYF.

V and J are TRBV29-1 and TRBJ2-2; D gene unclear. In germline, CDR1 is SQVTM, CDR2 ANQGSEA. This CDR3 is 12 amino acids long. With 4 bases removed from V and 1 base from J, the gap between germline ends came to 4 bases. This CDR3 reads CSVGKNTGELFF. The CDR3 DNA sequence: TGCAGCGTTGGTAAGAACACCGGGGAGCTGTTTTTT.

This sequence joins TRBV2 and TRBJ2-7, with D uncertain. The germline V and J ends were trimmed by 4 bases and 3 bases, with 10 bases remaining between them. CDR1 and CDR2 (germline): SNHLY, FYNNEI. This CDR3 has 13 amino acids. CDR3 DNA: TGTGCCAGCAGTGTGAATAGCTACTACGAGCAGTACTTC. Translated, it gives CASSVNSYYEQYF.

The chain combines TRBV27 with TRBJ1-2, with 8 bases matching TRBD1. V shed 8 bases, J shed 7 bases, and the junction held 21 bases outside the gene matches. CDR1 MNHEY and CDR2 SMNVEV come from the germline V gene (reference sequence). The CDR3 extends over 17 amino acids. The CDR3 DNA reads TGTGCCAGCGGGACCATCCGCCGGGACAGGAAGGGCGGTGGCTACACCTTC. This translates into CASGTIRRDRKGGGYTF.

The genes are TRBV27 and TRBJ2-7; 9 bases map to TRBD1. Germline CDR1 reads MNHEY; CDR2 reads SMNVEV (reference sequence). V trimming: 6 bases; J trimming: 3 bases; junction bases outside the gene matches: 9. The CDR3 loop spans 15 amino acids. The CDR3: CASRNIQGAGYEQYF. The CDR3 coding sequence is TGTGCCAGCAGAAACATACAGGGGGCGGGCTACGAGCAGTACTTC.

The V call is TRBV5-1, the J call TRBJ2-3, with D unresolved. Trimming removed 0 bases from V and 4 bases from J, with 6 bases in between. The CDR3 covers 13 residues. The V gene's germline CDR1 is SGHRS and CDR2 YFSETQ. CDR3: CASSLAFPDTQYF. The CDR3 bases are TGCGCCAGCAGCTTGGCCTTCCCAGATACGCAGTATTTT.

CDR3 coding DNA: TGTGCCAGCAGTACCGGGGCCGTTGGGAATGAAAAACTGTTTTTT. Protein sequence: CASSTGAVGNEKLFF. The V gene is TRBV6-5, the J gene TRBJ1-4, with a possible D match to TRBD1 (5 bases). This CDR3 spans 15 amino acids. Germline-derived CDR1 and CDR2 are MNHEY and SVGAGI. V was trimmed by 5 bases and J by 5 bases, leaving 15 bases between them.

This sequence joins TRBV6-5 and TRBJ2-5, with D unclear. CDR1 and CDR2 (germline): MNHEY, SVGAGI. V lost 0 bases, J lost 1 base, and 12 bases lay in between. This CDR3 region has 16 residues. The CDR3 DNA follows: TGTGCCAGCAGTTACTCGATTTTGCTTGTCCAAGAGACCCAGTACTTC. It encodes CASSYSILLVQETQYF.

The genes are TRBV30 and TRBJ2-2; either TRBD1 or TRBD2 may fit D (6 bases each). V was pared by 5 bases and J by 7 bases, with 14 bases between. The germline V gene encodes CDR1 GTSNPN and CDR2 SVGIG (reference sequence). The CDR3 sequence is 13 residues long. CDR3 bases: TGTGCCTGGGGAGGGGGACTCGGCGGGGAGCTGTTTTTT. Its protein is CAWGGGLGGELFF.

The gene calls are TRBV6-5 and TRBJ2-1; D is undetermined. In germline, CDR1 is MNHEY, CDR2 SVGAGI. V lost 0 bases and J 7 bases, leaving 7 bases between the germline ends. The CDR3 length is 13 residues. CDR3 region: CASSYSMGNEQFF. The CDR3, as DNA: TGTGCCAGCAGTTACTCTATGGGTAATGAGCAGTTCTTC.

This chain joins TRBV6-6 and TRBJ1-2; D gene ambiguous. This CDR3 region has 14 residues. Germline V gives CDR1 MNHNY, CDR2 SVGAGI (reference sequence). The germline V and J ends were trimmed by 0 bases and 2 bases, with 7 bases remaining between them. The CDR3 sequence: CASSYSATNYGYTF. Written as DNA, the CDR3 is TGTGCCAGCAGTTACTCAGCCACGAACTATGGCTACACCTTC.

V and J are TRBV7-9 and TRBJ2-1, with unresolved D. Trimming pared 3 bases from V and 8 bases from J, leaving 5 bases between. Germline assignment: CDR1 SEHNR and CDR2 FQNEAQ (reference sequence). The CDR3 spans 11 residues. The CDR3 sequence is CASSFAHEQFF. CDR3 in DNA: TGTGCCAGCAGCTTCGCCCATGAGCAGTTCTTC.

The rearrangement uses TRBV7-9 and TRBJ2-3; 7 positions agree with TRBD1. Germline V CDR1 and CDR2: SEHNR, FQNEAQ (reference sequence). The CDR3 loop spans 15 amino acids. V was pared by 5 bases and J by 2 bases, with 7 bases of the junction left unmatched. The CDR3 loop is CASSLRDRDTDTQYF. For the CDR3, the DNA is TGTGCCAGCAGCCTCCGGGACAGAGACACAGATACGCAGTATTTT.

Here the CDR3 reads CASSTRTGEYEKLFF. For the CDR3, the DNA is TGTGCCAGCAGCACCCGGACAGGGGAATATGAAAAACTGTTTTTT. V usage is TRBV7-9 and J usage is TRBJ1-4; TRBD1 matches at 9 bases. The CDR3 consists of 15 residues. The trim removed 5 bases at V and 6 bases at J, leaving 7 bases unmatched. CDR1 and CDR2 (germline): SEHNR, FQNEAQ (reference sequence).

This chain connects TRBV2 to TRBJ2-2, with unresolved D. There are 10 residues in the CDR3. Per the germline V gene, CDR1 is SNHLY and CDR2 is FYNNEI. V was trimmed by 6 bases and J by 7 bases, leaving 3 bases between them. CDR3 sequence reads: CASRVGELFF. As DNA, the CDR3 is TGTGCCAGCAGGGTCGGGGAGCTGTTTTTT.